The rows below give T cell receptor beta chains drawn from one sample of a study of T-cell reconstitution after alpha-beta-depleted transplantation in children. TCRdb redid the calling of the PCR reads with MiXCR, one entry per CDR3 protein. The sample lists nearly 350,000 distinct CDR3 sequences, 15% to 20% seen once, with roughly 40% in the top ten. This sample comprised PBMCs, mostly from graft donor cells, obtained 360 days after TCRalphabeta/CD19-depleted stem cell transplant. The source is a male patient aged 2 to 10 who had a stem cell transplant for acute lymphoblastic leukemia, so the T cells may come from the graft donor. CDR3s include the opening cysteine and the closing phenylalanine or tryptophan. A D gene is named only where the DNA matches it firmly. The size field is filled for only some rows; it gives once, few, many or a size class.

d_call,j_call,v_call,clone_size,cdr3_nt,cdr3_aa
-,TRBJ1-4,TRBV15,few,TGTGCCACCAGCAGAGGGACTAATGAAAAACTGTTTTTT,CATSRGTNEKLFF
-,TRBJ2-7,TRBV28,many,TGTGCCAGCAGTTTCTGGTCCAGGGAGTACGAGCAGTACTTC,CASSFWSREYEQYF
-,TRBJ1-3,TRBV7-2,-,TGTGCCAGCAGCTTAGCGCTTGGGGCCGCCTCTGGAAACACCATATATTTT,CASSLALGAASGNTIYF
TRBD2,TRBJ2-4,TRBV12-3/TRBV12-4,many,TGTGCCAGCAGTTTAGCACCGACTAGCGGGAAGGGCATTCAGTACTTC,CASSLAPTSGKGIQYF
TRBD2,TRBJ2-3,TRBV11-2,few,TGTGCCAGCAGCTTAGTCCTCCTACTAGCGGGAGGGCCAAGAGATACGCAGTATTTT,CASSLVLLLAGGPRDTQYF
-,TRBJ1-1,TRBV2,-,TGTGCCAGCAGTGTGGAGGGCACTGAAGCTTTCTTT,CASSVEGTEAFF
TRBD2,TRBJ2-1,TRBV30,few,TGTGCCTGGAGGGCATTAGCGGGAAGCTACAATGAGCAGTTCTTC,CAWRALAGSYNEQFF
-,TRBJ2-2,TRBV29-1,few,TGCAGCGTTGAAGATGGTTTCTGGGGGAGGACCGGGGAGCTGTTTTTT,CSVEDGFWGRTGELFF
-,TRBJ1-3,TRBV20-1,few,TGCAGTGCTAGGAATCACAACCTCTCTGGAAACACCATATATTTT,CSARNHNLSGNTIYF
TRBD1,TRBJ1-1,TRBV18,-,TGTGCCAGCTCACCAGGGACAGGGGACGGTTGGGACACTGAAGCTTTCTTT,CASSPGTGDGWDTEAFF
-,TRBJ2-4,TRBV6-5,many,TGTGCCAGCAGTTACTCGAGACCCGGGACCTCTGGCAAAAACATTCAGTACTTC,CASSYSRPGTSGKNIQYF
TRBD2,TRBJ2-1,TRBV20-1,few,TGCAGTGCTAGCTCTAGCGGGGTAGTCTACAATGAGCAGTTCTTC,CSASSSGVVYNEQFF
-,TRBJ2-5,TRBV11-2,few,TGTGCCAGCAGCTTTGAGACAGTGTCTCAAGAGACCCAGTACTTC,CASSFETVSQETQYF
-,TRBJ2-1,TRBV12-3/TRBV12-4,few,TGTGCCAGCAGTTACCCGGGACTTGTATCCTACAATGAGCAGTTCTTC,CASSYPGLVSYNEQFF
-,TRBJ2-2,TRBV9,-,TGTGCCAGCAGGGGGAGGATCTCCGGGGAGCTGTTTTTT,CASRGRISGELFF
-,TRBJ2-1,TRBV20-1,-,TGCAGTGCTTACTCCGGGACGGGGAGGCTCAATGAGCAGTTCTTC,CSAYSGTGRLNEQFF
-,TRBJ1-3,TRBV6-5,-,TGTGCCAGCAGTTACTCAGAGGGAAACACCATATATTTT,CASSYSEGNTIYF
TRBD1,TRBJ2-5,TRBV3-1,-,TGTGCCAGCGGCGGGACAGGGGAAGAGACCCAGTACTTC,CASGGTGEETQYF
-,TRBJ2-1,TRBV7-3,many,TGTGCCAGTTCAGAAAGCTCCTACAATGAGCAGTTCTTC,CASSESSYNEQFF
TRBD1,TRBJ2-7,TRBV5-5,many,TGTGCCAGCAGCTTGGCCGGGACAGTATCCTACGAGCAGTACTTC,CASSLAGTVSYEQYF
TRBD2,TRBJ2-1,TRBV28,few,TGTGCCAGCAGTCCACCGGGACTAGCGGATCCCAATGAGCAGTTCTTC,CASSPPGLADPNEQFF
TRBD2,TRBJ2-3,TRBV18,-,TGTGCCAGCTCACCAAGCGGGGGGCAGCGATCGGCAGATACGCAGTATTTT,CASSPSGGQRSADTQYF
-,TRBJ2-7,TRBV20-1,-,TGCAGTGCTAGAGCATGGACGGGACACTCCTACGAGCAGTACTTC,CSARAWTGHSYEQYF
TRBD2,TRBJ2-7,TRBV4-3,-,TGCGCCAGCAGCCTAGGACTAGCGGGAGGGGGCCCCTACGAGCAGTACTTC,CASSLGLAGGGPYEQYF
TRBD2,TRBJ2-3,TRBV5-1,-,TGCGCCAGCAGCTTGACTAGCGGGAGTCCAGATACGCAGTATTTT,CASSLTSGSPDTQYF
TRBD2,TRBJ2-3,TRBV10-3,-,TGTGCCATCACGGCGGGAGAGACAGATACGCAGTATTTT,CAITAGETDTQYF
TRBD1,TRBJ2-1,TRBV4-2,many,TGTGCCAGCAGCCACGGGGACAGGGGATTAGAGCAGTTCTTC,CASSHGDRGLEQFF
TRBD2,TRBJ2-1,TRBV4-1,-,TGCGCCAGCAGCCAGGGGATAGCGGGAGGGGGGTATAATGAGCAGTTCTTC,CASSQGIAGGGYNEQFF
TRBD1,TRBJ2-4,TRBV19,-,TGTGCCAGTAGTAGCCTAGGGACAGGGGGCCTGAACATTCAGTACTTC,CASSSLGTGGLNIQYF
-,TRBJ2-5,TRBV28,few,TGTGCCAGCAGTTTACCAAGGGGGATGGAGACCCAGTACTTC,CASSLPRGMETQYF
-,TRBJ2-2,TRBV20-1,-,TGCATTGCCCAAACAACTTCCGGTGGGGAGCTGTTTTTT,CIAQTTSGGELFF
-,TRBJ2-2,TRBV10-3,-,TGTGCCATCAGGGCAGGGTTAAACACCGGGGAGCTGTTTTTT,CAIRAGLNTGELFF
TRBD2,TRBJ2-5,TRBV9,few,TGTGCCAGCAGCGTCTCTAGCGGGAGGAAAGAGACCCAGTACTTC,CASSVSSGRKETQYF
-,TRBJ2-1,TRBV28,-,TGTGCCAGCAGTTTATGGGGCCGGATGGGGGCTAGCGGCAATGAGCAGTTCTTC,CASSLWGRMGASGNEQFF
TRBD1,TRBJ2-5,TRBV28,-,TGTGCCAGCAGGTCCGATGGCAGGGGGTACTTGGAGACCCAGTACTTC,CASRSDGRGYLETQYF
-,TRBJ2-3,TRBV4-1,-,TGCGCCAGCAGCCCGGCTATGGTCAAAAGGATAGGAGATACGCAGTATTTT,CASSPAMVKRIGDTQYF
TRBD2,TRBJ2-7,TRBV30,-,TGTGCCTGGAGCCTCAGGGCACTAGCGGGTCTCGGCGAGCAGTACTTC,CAWSLRALAGLGEQYF
-,TRBJ2-2,TRBV27,few,TGTGCCAGCAAGGTGGGCAGGGCCTTGAACACCGGGGAGCTGTTTTTT,CASKVGRALNTGELFF
-,TRBJ2-1,TRBV20-1,few,TGCAGTGCTAGTGCCCCCGGGAGACTAGAATACAATGAGCAGTTCTTC,CSASAPGRLEYNEQFF
-,TRBJ2-5,TRBV9,few,TGTGCCAGCAGCCCCCTTGGTTTTGGGGGTCGAGAGACCCAGTACTTC,CASSPLGFGGRETQYF
TRBD2,TRBJ2-3,TRBV11-1,-,TGTGCCAGCAGCGCCGGGACTAGACTCTCAGATACGCAGTATTTT,CASSAGTRLSDTQYF
-,TRBJ2-5,TRBV10-3,many,TGTGCCATCAGTGAGTCGAACCGAGAGACCCAGTACTTC,CAISESNRETQYF
TRBD2,TRBJ2-1,TRBV2,-,TGTGCCAGCAGCCTACATCCGGGACTAGCGGGAGTAAATGAGCAGTTCTTC,CASSLHPGLAGVNEQFF
TRBD1,TRBJ2-3,TRBV18,few,TGTGCCAGCTCACGACAGACAGGGCCTAGCACAGATACGCAGTATTTT,CASSRQTGPSTDTQYF
-,TRBJ1-6,TRBV7-2,-,TGTGCCAGCAGCTTTGGACGGATTTCACCCCTCCACTTT,CASSFGRISPLHF
-,TRBJ2-3,TRBV12-3/TRBV12-4,many,TGTGCCAGCAGTCCCGACAGGTCAGATACGCAGTATTTT,CASSPDRSDTQYF
TRBD2,TRBJ2-4,TRBV9,-,TGTGCCAGCAGCGTAGGGACTAGCGGAAAAAACATTCAGTACTTC,CASSVGTSGKNIQYF
TRBD1,TRBJ1-2,TRBV12-3/TRBV12-4,-,TGTGCCAGCAGTACCCGGACAGGTCTCTATGGCTACACCTTC,CASSTRTGLYGYTF
-,TRBJ1-4,TRBV28,-,TGTGCCAGCAGTTCCCCCTTAGGAGCTGCAACTAATGAAAAACTGTTTTTT,CASSSPLGAATNEKLFF
-,TRBJ2-7,TRBV11-2,-,TGTGCCAGCAGCTTAGGAGGATACGTCGACGAGCAGTACTTC,CASSLGGYVDEQYF
TRBD2,TRBJ2-7,TRBV20-1,many,TGCAGTGCTATCCTAGCGGGACCCTCCTACGAGCAGTACTTC,CSAILAGPSYEQYF
-,TRBJ2-5,TRBV25-1,-,TGTGCCAGCAGTGGGCCAAGACCATATGCACGCTACTTC,CASSGPRPYARYF